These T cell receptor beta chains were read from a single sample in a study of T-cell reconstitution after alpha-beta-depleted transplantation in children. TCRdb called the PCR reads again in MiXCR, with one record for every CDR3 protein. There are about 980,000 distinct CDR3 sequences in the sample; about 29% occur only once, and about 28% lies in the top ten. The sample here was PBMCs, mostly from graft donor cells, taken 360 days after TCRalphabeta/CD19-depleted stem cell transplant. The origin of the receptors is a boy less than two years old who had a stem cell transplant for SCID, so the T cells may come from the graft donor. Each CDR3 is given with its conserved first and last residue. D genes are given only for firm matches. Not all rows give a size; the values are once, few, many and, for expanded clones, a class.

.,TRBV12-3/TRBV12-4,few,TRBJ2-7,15,CASSEDSSSSYEQYF,TGTGCCAGCAGCGAGGACAGTTCGAGCTCCTACGAGCAGTACTTC
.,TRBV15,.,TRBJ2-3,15,CATSSRPSGTDTQYF,TGTGCCACCAGCAGTAGGCCCTCGGGCACAGATACGCAGTATTTT
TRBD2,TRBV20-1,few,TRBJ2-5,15,CSAPTSGGARETQYF,TGCAGTGCACCGACTAGCGGGGGGGCCAGGGAGACCCAGTACTTC
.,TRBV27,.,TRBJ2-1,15,CASIETGPLPAEQFF,TGTGCCAGCATTGAGACAGGCCCGCTTCCCGCTGAGCAGTTCTTC
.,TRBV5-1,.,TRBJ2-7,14,CASSAPNPDREQYF,TGCGCCAGCAGCGCCCCCAATCCCGACAGGGAGCAGTACTTC
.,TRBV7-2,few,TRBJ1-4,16,CASSLRPTGLYEKLFF,TGTGCCAGCAGCTTAAGGCCGACAGGCTTGTATGAAAAACTGTTTTTT
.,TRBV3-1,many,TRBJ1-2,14,CASSQWPETYGYTF,TGTGCCAGCAGCCAATGGCCCGAAACCTATGGCTACACCTTC
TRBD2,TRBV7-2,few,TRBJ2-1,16,CASSLHRTSGNNEQFF,TGTGCCAGCAGCTTACACAGGACTAGCGGAAACAATGAGCAGTTCTTC
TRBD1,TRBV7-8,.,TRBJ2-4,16,CASSLETGLAKNIQYF,TGTGCCAGCAGCTTAGAGACAGGGTTGGCCAAAAACATTCAGTACTTC
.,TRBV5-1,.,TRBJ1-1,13,CANSLGRVTEAFF,TGCGCCAACAGCTTGGGGCGGGTTACTGAAGCTTTCTTT
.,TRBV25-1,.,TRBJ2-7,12,CASAGSLYEQYF,TGTGCCAGCGCGGGAAGCCTCTACGAGCAGTACTTC
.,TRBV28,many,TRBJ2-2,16,CASSFWQGVNTGELFF,TGTGCCAGCAGTTTCTGGCAGGGAGTAAACACCGGGGAGCTGTTTTTT
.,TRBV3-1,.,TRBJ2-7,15,CASSPTGKGGYEQYF,TGTGCCAGCAGCCCTACCGGGAAGGGTGGGTACGAGCAGTACTTC
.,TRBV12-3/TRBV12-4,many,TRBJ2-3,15,CASSLAGESTDTQYF,TGTGCCAGCAGTTTAGCGGGGGAAAGCACAGATACGCAGTATTTT
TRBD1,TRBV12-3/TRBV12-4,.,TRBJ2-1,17,CASSPRQGKRVYNEQFF,TGTGCCAGCAGTCCACGACAGGGAAAGCGCGTGTACAATGAGCAGTTCTTC
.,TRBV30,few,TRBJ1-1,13,CAWSVSLYTEAFF,TGTGCCTGGAGTGTTTCCCTATACACTGAAGCTTTCTTT
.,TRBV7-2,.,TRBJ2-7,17,CASSLAQFRDEGNEQYF,TGTGCCAGCAGCTTAGCGCAGTTCAGGGATGAGGGTAACGAGCAGTACTTC
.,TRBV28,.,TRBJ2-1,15,CASSLYRGGNNEQFF,TGTGCCAGCAGTTTATATCGAGGGGGAAACAATGAGCAGTTCTTC
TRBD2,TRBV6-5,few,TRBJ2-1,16,CASSYPSSGAYNEQFF,TGTGCCAGCAGTTACCCCTCTAGCGGGGCCTACAATGAGCAGTTCTTC
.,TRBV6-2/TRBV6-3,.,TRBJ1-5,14,CASRNQGSNQPQHF,TGTGCCAGCAGGAACCAGGGAAGCAATCAGCCCCAGCATTTT
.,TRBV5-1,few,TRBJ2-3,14,CASRRLGGTDTQYF,TGCGCCAGCAGACGGCTGGGGGGCACAGATACGCAGTATTTT
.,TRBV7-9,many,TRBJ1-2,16,CASSRSSGTEYYGYTF,TGTGCCAGCAGCCGTAGTTCTGGTACAGAGTACTATGGCTACACCTTC
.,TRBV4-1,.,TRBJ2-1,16,CASSQDQVGSYNEQFF,TGCGCCAGCAGCCAAGATCAGGTGGGCTCCTACAATGAGCAGTTCTTC
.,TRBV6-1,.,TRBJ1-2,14,CASTNGQRRYGYTF,TGTGCCAGCACCAACGGACAGAGAAGATATGGCTACACCTTC
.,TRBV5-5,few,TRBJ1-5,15,CASSFWDSSNQPQHF,TGTGCCAGCAGCTTCTGGGACTCAAGCAATCAGCCCCAGCATTTT
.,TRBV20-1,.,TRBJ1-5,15,CSAGGGMGSNQPQHF,TGCAGTGCTGGGGGAGGGATGGGGAGCAATCAGCCCCAGCATTTT
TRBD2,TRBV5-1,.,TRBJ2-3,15,CASSSTGTRGDTQYF,TGCGCCAGCAGCAGCACCGGGACTAGAGGAGATACGCAGTATTTT
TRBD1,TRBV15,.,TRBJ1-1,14,CATSRDWATGDAFF,TGTGCCACCAGCAGAGATTGGGCTACAGGGGACGCTTTCTTT
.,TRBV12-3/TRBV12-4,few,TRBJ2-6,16,CATLTPSRAGANVLTF,TGTGCCACCCTAACCCCATCCAGGGCTGGGGCCAACGTCCTGACTTTC